The 27 T cell receptor beta chains given below trace back to one sample, sequenced in a study of glioma-infiltrating T cells (dated by TCRdb to 2015 to 2016). The instrument was an Illumina MiSeq. TCR alpha and beta CDR3 regions were amplified with the iRepertoire nested amplicon-rescue multiplex PCR (arm-PCR) platform from RNA. TCRdb reprocessed the public reads (quality trimming at Q25 with fastp, clone calling with MiXCR) and kept in-frame beta chains. Each record represents a unique CDR3 protein, reported with the most common genes and DNA among its rows. The sample table shows over 120,000 distinct CDR3 sequences, and approximately 39% are seen once. Clones ranked in the top ten supply roughly 20% of the sample. The sample comprised glioma tissue, nonneoplastic brain tissue, or PBMCs (not recorded which). Every receptor here comes from a human donor with low-grade glioma or glioblastoma, undergoing nonglioma brain surgery, or in good health (not recorded which).

Of note for this clonotype: At one of its ends the junction is not consistent with the germline gene, which may arise from a read error. V and J are TRBV15 and TRBJ2-7, with a weak D call TRBD1 (6 bases). Germline V CDR1 and CDR2: LNHNV, YYDKDF (reference sequence). There are 16 residues in the CDR3. CDR3 in amino acids: CASSPERGRGSYEQYF. The DNA for the CDR3 is TGTGCCAGCAGCCCCGAAAGGGGCAGGGGTTCCTACGAGCAGTACTTC.

By its share, this clonotype is medium-sized. The V call is TRBV27, the J call TRBJ1-5; D is uncertain. The germline V gene has CDR1 MNHEY and CDR2 SMNVEV (reference sequence). Trimming cost V 3 bases and J 7 bases, with 10 bases left between them. CDR3 length equals 13 residues. This CDR3 reads CASSLGIGQPQHF. Written as DNA, the CDR3 is TGTGCCAGCAGTTTGGGGATAGGGCAGCCCCAGCATTTT.

In its sample, this clonotype was seen a few times. The V gene is TRBV28, the J gene TRBJ1-6, with D possibly matching TRBD1 (6 bases). V was shortened by 6 bases and J by 7 bases, with 16 bases between the two germline ends. CDR3 length equals 15 residues. Germline CDR1 and CDR2: MDHEN and SYDVKM. CDR3 DNA: TGTGCCAGCAGGTCCCGGGGGGCAGGGAATTCACCCCTCCACTTT. Translating gives CASRSRGAGNSPLHF.

The V call is TRBV19, the J call TRBJ1-1; no clear D gene. V was pared by 8 bases and J by 7 bases, with 14 bases between. The length of the CDR3 is 12 residues. Germline V gene sequence: CDR1 LNHDA, CDR2 SQIVND (reference sequence). DNA for the CDR3: TGTGCCAGTTTTTCCATTGGCATTGAAGCTTTCTTT. Its protein product is CASFSIGIEAFF.

This clonotype was picked up a small number of times. This chain uses TRBV20-1 with TRBJ2-1; no clear D gene. This CDR3 contains 13 residues. CDR1 and CDR2 from the germline V gene are DFQATT and SNEGSKA (reference sequence). Deletions cut 3 bases from V and 6 bases from J, with 12 bases between. Here the CDR3 reads CSASYPAFNEQFF. The CDR3 bases are TGCAGTGCTAGCTATCCGGCATTCAATGAGCAGTTCTTC.

Points on this clonotype: A much more abundant neighbour one base away suggests this may be a read error. The genes are TRBV20-1 and TRBJ2-5; D gene ambiguous. The CDR3 has 10 residues. The V gene lost 4 bases and the J gene lost 5 bases, with 5 bases spanning the gap. Germline V gene sequence: CDR1 DFQATT, CDR2 SNEGSKA (reference sequence). The CDR3 coding sequence is TGCAGTGCTATAGTCGAGACCCAGTACTTC. Translation gives CSAIVETQYF.

With respect to this clonotype: Compared with germline, one end of the junction differs, possibly owing to a read error. The chain links TRBV28 to TRBJ1-2; TRBD1 agrees at 9 bases. CDR1 and CDR2 (germline): MDHEN, SYDVKM. The CDR3 totals 15 residues. The CDR3 reads CAISPRDRVNYGYTF. DNA for the CDR3: TGTGCCATCAGTCCCCGGGACAGGGTTAACTATGGCTACACCTTC.

This clonotype was picked up a small number of times. This chain links TRBV6-4 with TRBJ2-3; no clear D. CDR3 size: 14 residues. V lost 0 bases and J 4 bases, leaving 8 bases between the germline ends. Germline V gene data show CDR1 as MRHNA and CDR2 as SNTAGT. The CDR3 spells CASSDSEASDTQYF. For the CDR3, the DNA is TGTGCCAGCAGTGACTCTGAAGCTTCAGATACGCAGTATTTT.

Comment on this clonotype: A junction boundary mismatches the germline segment, possibly from a read error. The chain joins TRBV28 to TRBJ2-7, with D tentatively TRBD1 or TRBD2 (5 bases each). CDR3 length: 14 amino acids. Per germline, CDR1 MDHEN and CDR2 SYDVKM. CDR3 sequence: CAISESGHAYEQYF. The DNA of the CDR3 is TGTGCCATCAGTGAGTCGGGGCATGCCTACGAGCAGTACTTC.

This clonotype was observed a handful of times. The chain couples TRBV7-2 to TRBJ2-7; the D gene is possibly TRBD2 (5 bases). The germline V gene encodes CDR1 SGHTA and CDR2 FQGNSA. Between the trimmed V and J ends, which lost 5 bases and 0 bases, there was a span of 23 bases. This CDR3 is 18 amino acids long. For the CDR3, the DNA is TGTGCCAGCAGCAGATCGCCCTCGACGGGGATCGTCTCCTACGAGCAGTACTTC. Protein: CASSRSPSTGIVSYEQYF.

There are a few counts of this clonotype. The rearrangement joins TRBV4-3 to TRBJ1-2; no reliable D call. This CDR3 has 15 amino acids. Germline V CDR1 and CDR2: LGHNA, YSLEER. Trimming took 3 bases from V and 2 from J, leaving 13 bases between them. CDR3 residues: CASSQSPVPNYGYTF. The CDR3, as DNA: TGCGCCAGCAGCCAGTCTCCGGTGCCCAACTATGGCTACACCTTC.

Only a few counts were recorded for this clonotype. V is TRBV30 and J is TRBJ2-2; 9 nucleotides line up with TRBD2. The CDR3 extends over 15 amino acids. CDR1 is GTSNPN and CDR2 is SVGIG in the germline V gene (reference sequence). The ends lost 4 bases at V and 7 bases at J; junction bases unmatched: 10. DNA of the CDR3: TGTGCCTGGACTAGCGGGAAGGACGCCGTCGGGGAGCTGTTTTTT. Protein product: CAWTSGKDAVGELFF.

A few counts support this clonotype. J is TRBJ1-1 and V is TRBV6-1, with D hard to call. Germline V gene lookup returns CDR1 MNHNS and CDR2 SASEGT. The CDR3 length is 14 residues. V dropped 6 bases and J dropped 1 base, with 12 bases sitting between them. CDR3 coding DNA: TGTGCCAGCAGGGCCGCGGCGGCGAACACTGAAGCTTTCTTT. Encoded protein: CASRAAAANTEAFF.

This clonotype was observed at least ten times. V usage is TRBV6-1 and J usage is TRBJ1-6; TRBD1 matches 7 bases. Losses at the gene ends were 4 bases for V and 5 bases for J; bases not matched to a gene: 2. Germline V lookup: CDR1 MNHNS, CDR2 SASEGT. This CDR3 is built from 14 residues. The CDR3 is CASSVDRDNSPLHF. In DNA form, the CDR3 reads TGTGCCAGCAGTGTTGACAGGGATAATTCACCCCTCCACTTT.

Turning to this clonotype: Germline and junction disagree at one end, which may indicate a read error. The chain carries TRBV24-1 and TRBJ2-1, with 7 bases aligning to TRBD2. This CDR3 is built from 13 residues. From germline, CDR1 is KGHDR and CDR2 SFDVKD. In DNA form, the CDR3 reads TGTGCCACCACTAGCGGAGACTACAATGAGCAGTTATTC. Protein product: CATTSGDYNEQLF.

This CDR3 reads CASSEGQRNQPQHF. The CDR3, as DNA: TGTGCCAGCAGTGAGGGACAACGAAATCAGCCCCAGCATTTT. The V gene is TRBV3-1, the J gene TRBJ1-5; tentatively, D is TRBD1 (6 bases). The germline gives CDR1 LGHDT, CDR2 YNNKEL (reference sequence). Trimming shortened V by 6 bases and J by 4 bases, and 13 bases separated the two germline ends. The CDR3 consists of 14 residues.

The V gene is TRBV28, the J gene TRBJ2-5; the match to TRBD1 covers 9 bases. CDR3 size: 16 residues. The germline gives CDR1 MDHEN, CDR2 SYDVKM. V was pared by 2 bases and J by 3 bases, with 7 bases of the junction left unmatched. This CDR3 reads CASSLGTGYLEETQYF. The DNA for the CDR3 is TGTGCCAGCAGTTTAGGGACAGGGTATTTGGAAGAGACCCAGTACTTC.

V and J are TRBV20-1 and TRBJ1-1; tentative D call: TRBD1 (6 bases). Trimming removed 6 bases at V and 4 bases at J, with 12 bases between. CDR3 size: 12 residues. CDR1 and CDR2 (germline): DFQATT, SNEGSKA (reference sequence). The CDR3, as DNA: TGCAGTGCAGAACAGGGCCCCACTGAAGCTTTCTTT. Residues: CSAEQGPTEAFF.

This clonotype was counted a few times. The chain joins TRBV28 to TRBJ2-3; D tentatively fits TRBD1 or TRBD2 (5 bases each). CDR1 MDHEN and CDR2 SYDVKM come from the germline V gene. CDR3 length: 16 amino acids. Between the trimmed V and J ends, which lost 6 bases and 6 bases, there was a span of 22 bases. The CDR3: CASSSTGTRTFDTQYF. In nucleotides, the CDR3 is TGTGCCAGCAGCTCGACCGGGACCCGCACTTTCGATACGCAGTATTTT.

This clonotype was detected only a few times. The V call is TRBV4-1, the J call TRBJ2-3; TRBD2 matches at 10 bases. J gave up 1 base and V 2 bases, and 9 bases lay outside the gene matches. Per the germline V gene, CDR1 is MGHRA and CDR2 is YSYEKL. The CDR3 is made up of 18 amino acids. The CDR3: CASSQPNYGLAGTDTQYF. DNA for the CDR3: TGCGCCAGCAGCCAACCCAACTATGGACTAGCGGGCACAGATACGCAGTATTTT.

The V gene is TRBV19, the J gene TRBJ1-2; D call uncertain. Germline CDR1 LNHDA, CDR2 SQIVND (reference sequence). The CDR3 is 13 amino acids. V shed 5 bases and J shed 4 bases, with 11 bases lying between them. This CDR3 is CASSLGLSYGYTF. CDR3 sequence (DNA): TGTGCCAGTAGTCTTGGACTGAGCTATGGCTACACCTTC.

The chain carries TRBV4-2 and TRBJ2-1, with TRBD2 matching over 7 bases. The CDR3 runs 14 residues. V was clipped by 1 base and J by 5 bases; unmatched bases: 2. Germline V gene lookup returns CDR1 LGHNA and CDR2 YNFKEQ. The CDR3 sequence: CASSQGLADNEQFF. The CDR3 DNA reads TGTGCCAGCAGCCAAGGCCTAGCGGACAATGAGCAGTTCTTC.

This clonotype was seen a handful of times. The rearrangement joins TRBV15 to TRBJ1-3; TRBD1 might be the D (5 bases). Germline CDR1 and CDR2: LNHNV and YYDKDF (reference sequence). V was pared by 0 bases and J by 0 bases, with 6 bases between. This CDR3 region has 15 residues. The CDR3 DNA reads as TGTGCCACCAGCAGAGATGGGGGCTCTGGAAACACCATATATTTT. Translated: CATSRDGGSGNTIYF.

This chain links TRBV27 with TRBJ1-4; D ambiguous. With 4 bases removed from V and 6 bases from J, the gap between germline ends came to 9 bases. Germline V gene lookup returns CDR1 MNHEY and CDR2 SMNVEV (reference sequence). This CDR3 contains 13 residues. The CDR3, as DNA: TGTGCCAGCAGTTCCCGGGAGGATGAAAAACTGTTTTTT. Amino acids: CASSSREDEKLFF.

This clonotype was counted a single time. This chain connects TRBV24-1 to TRBJ1-6, with D possibly matching TRBD1 (5 bases). V was shortened by 5 bases and J by 6 bases, with 7 bases between the two germline ends. Germline lookup yields CDR1 KGHDR and CDR2 SFDVKD. The CDR3 extends over 13 amino acids. DNA for the CDR3: TGTGCCACCAGTGCCCAGGGTAATTCACCCCTCCACTTT. This codes for CATSAQGNSPLHF.

The chain is built from TRBV4-2 and TRBJ2-7; 11 bases are shared with TRBD2. The CDR3 is made up of 15 amino acids. The germline CDR1 and CDR2 sequences are LGHNA and YNFKEQ. V was clipped by 3 bases and J by 4 bases; unmatched bases: 5. The CDR3 sequence is CASSQTSGIQYEQYF. In nucleotides, the CDR3 is TGTGCCAGCAGCCAGACTAGCGGGATCCAATACGAGCAGTACTTC.

The chain carries TRBV5-5 and TRBJ2-7; tentatively, D is TRBD1 or TRBD2 (5 bases each). V gave up 2 bases and J gave up 9 bases, with 15 bases separating them. The CDR3 loop spans 13 amino acids. Germline values: CDR1 SGHKS, CDR2 YYEKEE (reference sequence). Written as DNA, the CDR3 is TGTGCCAGCAGCTTAGTGGAGCCGGGGCTGCAGTACTTC. The encoded protein is CASSLVEPGLQYF.